The 19 T cell receptor beta chains reported below all come from one sample, sequenced in a study of blood T cell repertoires in COVID-19. Method: immunoSEQ multiplex PCR; TCRdb's copy keeps in-frame clones and lacks some. This sample has some 250,000 clones, with roughly 86% found just once. Input material: peripheral blood. Every receptor here comes from a woman aged 25 to 39 who had recovered from COVID-19.

This clone has only one observation. The chain combines TRBV10-3 with TRBJ1-2; TRBD1 is a possible D gene (5 bases). The CDR3 spans 14 residues. V shed 5 bases and J shed 3 bases, with 13 bases lying between them. Germline V gives CDR1 ENHRY, CDR2 SYGVKD. The CDR3 spells CAISSQGGDYGYTF. The CDR3 nucleotides are TGTGCCATCAGTAGTCAGGGAGGAGACTATGGCTACACCTTC.

This chain links TRBV12-3 or TRBV12-4 with TRBJ1-2; tentatively, D is TRBD1 (5 bases). The V end was cut by 7 bases, the J end by 4 bases, with 10 bases between. This CDR3 region has 12 residues. The CDR3 bases are TGTGCCAGCACCGGGGGTGGCTATGGCTACACCTTC. Protein sequence: CASTGGGYGYTF.

The chain uses TRBV3-1 (or the pseudogene TRBV3-2) and TRBJ1-2, with D maybe TRBD1 (5 bases). Germline CDR1 is LGHDT and CDR2 is YNNKEL (reference sequence). The CDR3 consists of 12 residues. Trimming stripped 1 base from V and 8 bases from J, with 8 bases between. The CDR3 bases are TGTGCCAGCAGCCAAGGTCAGGGCGGCTACACCTTC. Amino acids: CASSQGQGGYTF.

This sequence joins TRBV5-6 and TRBJ2-7; TRBD2 matches at 7 bases. From germline, CDR1 is SGHDT and CDR2 YYEEEE. The junction had 13 bases not matched to a gene; V was cut back by 5 bases and J by 2 bases. This CDR3 region has 16 residues. Here the CDR3 DNA reads TGTGCCAGCAGTTCATTATATGGGGCGGGAGCCTACGAGCAGTACTTC. Its translation: CASSSLYGAGAYEQYF.

The chain uses TRBV19 and TRBJ2-7, with 7 bases lining up with TRBD1. CDR1 is LNHDA, CDR2 SQIVND, per germline (reference sequence). This CDR3 is 13 amino acids long. The V and J ends lost 6 bases and 4 bases, in that order; junction bases with no gene match: 6. This CDR3 reads CASSSTGQYEQYF. CDR3 in DNA: TGTGCCAGTAGCTCTACGGGACAGTACGAGCAGTACTTC.

The V and J genes are TRBV30 and TRBJ1-2; D ambiguous. Looked up from germline, CDR1 is GTSNPN and CDR2 is SVGIG (reference sequence). CDR3 length: 14 residues. The V and J ends lost 6 bases and 2 bases respectively, with 16 bases between them. The CDR3 is CACFRYLANYGYTF. CDR3 in DNA: TGTGCCTGTTTCCGGTACCTAGCCAACTATGGCTACACCTTC.

This clone is labeled medium-sized. The chain joins TRBV6-6 to TRBJ1-2; unclear D gene. The CDR3 is 15 amino acids. Germline CDR1 MNHNY, CDR2 SVGAGI (reference sequence). Trimming left V 6 bases short and J 2 bases short, with 16 bases between. The CDR3 DNA reads TGTGCCAGCAGCTCCTTACGGCCAGGCAACTATGGCTACACCTTC. It codes for CASSSLRPGNYGYTF.

The gene calls are TRBV5-1 and TRBJ1-5; D is unclear. The length of the CDR3 is 13 residues. Deletions cut 4 bases from V and 4 bases from J, with 9 bases between. The germline gives CDR1 SGHRS, CDR2 YFSETQ. CDR3 DNA sequence: TGCGCCAGCAGCGGGCTACCTAATCAGCCCCAGCATTTT. It is translated as CASSGLPNQPQHF.

The chain joins TRBV7-2 to TRBJ2-2; D not resolved. The CDR3 is made up of 16 amino acids. Germline-derived CDR1 and CDR2 are SGHTA and FQGNSA. Trimming pared 5 bases from V and 2 bases from J, leaving 15 bases between. CDR3 region: CASSPTIPGNTGELFF. In DNA form, the CDR3 reads TGTGCCAGCAGCCCCACAATCCCAGGCAACACCGGGGAGCTGTTTTTT.

The chain recombines TRBV29-1 with TRBJ1-2, with no clear D. Trimming removed 2 bases from V and 8 bases from J, with 9 bases in between. There are 11 residues in the CDR3. Germline V gene data show CDR1 as SQVTM and CDR2 as ANQGSEA. The CDR3 region is CSVEWQYGYTF. In DNA form, the CDR3 reads TGCAGCGTTGAATGGCAATACGGCTACACCTTC.

The chain employs TRBV7-2 and TRBJ2-1; a weak D match, TRBD1 (6 bases). The ends were cut back, 3 bases at V and 5 bases at J, with 14 bases in the middle. CDR3 size: 15 residues. Germline assignment: CDR1 SGHTA and CDR2 FQGNSA. This CDR3 reads CASSFQNQGNNEQFF. CDR3 nucleotide sequence: TGTGCCAGCAGCTTCCAGAACCAGGGGAACAATGAGCAGTTCTTC.

The chain links TRBV2 to TRBJ2-3; no clear D. V lost 2 bases to trimming and J lost 0 bases, with 9 bases between them. The germline V gene encodes CDR1 SNHLY and CDR2 FYNNEI. The CDR3 has 15 amino acids. The CDR3 spells CASSELAISTDTQYF. In DNA, the CDR3 is TGTGCCAGCAGTGAACTCGCGATTAGCACAGATACGCAGTATTTT.

The chain has TRBV19 and TRBJ1-5, with unresolved D. Germline V gives CDR1 LNHDA, CDR2 SQIVND (reference sequence). The CDR3 length is 13 residues. Trimming stripped 3 bases from V and 10 bases from J, with 13 bases between. The CDR3 DNA reads TGTGCCAGTAGTATGGACTCCCTTGGCCCCCAGCATTTT. This gives the protein CASSMDSLGPQHF.

The count of this clone is one. CDR3 nucleotides: TGTGCCATCAGCCTTAGCGTCCTTGGCTCCTACAATGAGCAGTTCTTC. This encodes CAISLSVLGSYNEQFF. The chain couples TRBV10-3 to TRBJ2-1; D might be TRBD2 (5 bases). Germline V lookup: CDR1 ENHRY, CDR2 SYGVKD. CDR3 length: 16 residues. Trimming cost V 6 bases and J 0 bases, with 15 bases left between them.

The chain couples TRBV6-5 to TRBJ2-5; 9 bases line up with TRBD1. V lost 5 bases and J lost 5; bases outside the gene matches: 9. The CDR3 runs to 15 residues. Per germline, CDR1 MNHEY and CDR2 SVGAGI. The CDR3 nucleotides read TGTGCCAGCAGTCGGAGACAGGGGGGGGTGGAGACCCAGTACTTC. It codes for CASSRRQGGVETQYF.

The chain joins TRBV10-2 to TRBJ2-7; tentative D call: TRBD1 (5 bases). CDR3 size: 12 residues. The V gene lost 4 bases and the J gene lost 1 base, with 5 bases spanning the gap. The germline V gene encodes CDR1 WSHSY and CDR2 SAAADI. The CDR3 loop is CASSGQSYEQYF. DNA for the CDR3: TGCGCCAGCAGTGGACAGTCCTACGAGCAGTACTTC.

This clone is a singleton in its sample. V is TRBV11-1 and J is TRBJ2-5, with 12 bases that match TRBD2. After removal of 0 bases from V and 7 bases from J, the junction contained 9 bases not matched to a gene. The CDR3 covers 17 residues. The germline V gene encodes CDR1 SGHAT and CDR2 FQDESV (reference sequence). In nucleotides, the CDR3 is TGTGCCAGCAGCTTAGCGCTAGCGGGGGGGCCCCAGGTGACCCAGTACTTC. Encoded protein: CASSLALAGGPQVTQYF.

V usage is TRBV14 and J usage is TRBJ1-1; maybe TRBD1 (5 bases). Between the trimmed V and J ends, which lost 0 bases and 0 bases, there was a span of 14 bases. The CDR3 extends over 17 amino acids. The germline CDR1 and CDR2 sequences are SGHDN and FVKESK. Here the CDR3 DNA reads TGTGCCAGCAGCCAAGATTTGGGTAGGGGTTTGAACACTGAAGCTTTCTTT. This encodes CASSQDLGRGLNTEAFF. Looking up the rest from reference TRBV14 and TRBJ1-1 gives the full variable domain: EAGVTQFPSHSVIEKGQTVTLRCDPISGHDNLYWYRRVMGKEIKFLLHFVKESKQDESGMPNNRFLAERTGGTYSTLKVQPAELEDSGVYFCASSQDLGRGLNTEAFFGQGTRLTVV.

The count of this clone is one. The chain carries TRBV5-1 and TRBJ1-1; 7 bases are a match to TRBD1. Per germline, CDR1 SGHRS and CDR2 YFSETQ. The V segment lost 1 base and the J segment 0 bases; nucleotides outside the gene matches: 3. The CDR3 is 15 amino acids. The CDR3 nucleotides read TGCGCCAGCAGCTTGTACAGGGGCTTGAACACTGAAGCTTTCTTT. Residues: CASSLYRGLNTEAFF.